Listed below are T cell receptor beta chains from one sample, sequenced in a study of response to subunit inactivated influenza vaccine. TCRdb fed the RT-PCR reads into MiXCR, producing one record per CDR3 protein. Among around 200,000 distinct CDR3 sequences listed, roughly an eighth were seen once. Sample: CD8+ T cells sorted from PBMCs, taken about 5 days after vaccination. The receptor set was obtained from a man aged 50 to 60 who received an inactivated influenza vaccine. Each CDR3 is given with its conserved first and last residue. A D gene is named only where the DNA matches it firmly. The size of a clone is reported for some rows only, either as once, few or many, or as a class for expanded clones.

>-|few|TRBJ1-1|TRBV7-9
TGTGCCAGCAGCGGGATTCGGGGTATGACTGAAGCTTTCTTT
CASSGIRGMTEAFF
>-|many|TRBJ1-2|TRBV6-5
TGTGCCAGCAGTTACTCCGGACCGAGCTATGGCTACACCTTC
CASSYSGPSYGYTF
>TRBD1|-|TRBJ2-7|TRBV5-1
TGCGCCAGCAGCTCCGTGACAGGGGACTACGAGCAGTACTTC
CASSSVTGDYEQYF
>TRBD2|few|TRBJ2-1|TRBV20-1
TGCAGTGCTAGAGCGGGCGTGGACGCGGGAGTATCCTACAATGAGCAGTTCTTC
CSARAGVDAGVSYNEQFF
>-|-|TRBJ2-7|TRBV19
TGTGCCAGTAGTGATCCCGACACCGGGACAAGATACTTC
CASSDPDTGTRYF
>-|few|TRBJ2-3|TRBV7-9
TGTGCCAGCAGCTTAGTCGCCCCTAGCGATACGCAGTATTTT
CASSLVAPSDTQYF
>-|many|TRBJ2-7|TRBV15
TGTGCCACCAGCAGAGATTACGGGCAGGGATACGAGCAGTACTTC
CATSRDYGQGYEQYF
>-|few|TRBJ2-5|TRBV6-5
TGTGCCAGCAGTTACTCCGCCCTCGAGACCCAGTACTTC
CASSYSALETQYF
>-|many|TRBJ2-7|TRBV4-1
TGCGCCAGCAGCCAAACGACAGGCTACGAGCAGTACTTC
CASSQTTGYEQYF
>-|many|TRBJ1-5|TRBV28
TGTGCCAGCAGTTCCCTAAATCAGCCCCAGCATTTT
CASSSLNQPQHF
>-|few|TRBJ2-7|TRBV11-2
TGTGCCAGCAGCTTAGGCCCGGGGCGCAACCAGTACTTC
CASSLGPGRNQYF
>TRBD2|few|TRBJ2-2|TRBV7-3
TGTGCCAGCAGCTTAACGAAAAGCGGGAGCCCCGGGGAGCTGTTTTTT
CASSLTKSGSPGELFF
>-|-|TRBJ2-2|TRBV2
TGTGCCAGCAGGGATACAGGGAAAGGCTTCGCCGGGGAGCTGTTTTTT
CASRDTGKGFAGELFF
>TRBD2|-|TRBJ2-1|TRBV9
TGTGCCAGCAGCGCCGGACTAGCGGTCTCCTACAATGAGCAGTTCTTC
CASSAGLAVSYNEQFF
>-|-|TRBJ1-5|TRBV27
TGTGCCAGCAGTTTGGTACACAATCAGCCCCAGCATTTT
CASSLVHNQPQHF
>TRBD1|few|TRBJ2-7|TRBV28
TGTGCCAGCAGCTTCCTACAGGGGTACAGGGACGAGCAGTACTTC
CASSFLQGYRDEQYF
>TRBD1|many|TRBJ2-6|TRBV12-3/TRBV12-4
TGTGCCAGCAGTCCTATGACAGGGCGTAGCTCTGGGGCCAACGTCCTGACTTTC
CASSPMTGRSSGANVLTF
>-|few|TRBJ2-5|TRBV27
TGTGCCAGCAGGACGACCACTAGCTGGGAGACCCAGTACTTC
CASRTTTSWETQYF
>-|-|TRBJ1-4|TRBV14
TGTGCCAGCAGCCAAGTCTCCAGGAATGAAAAACTGTTTTTT
CASSQVSRNEKLFF
>-|-|TRBJ1-1|TRBV7-9
TGTGCCAGCAGATACGGGAGGGGAGGGGACACTGAAGCTTTCTTT
CASRYGRGGDTEAFF
>-|many|TRBJ2-7|TRBV29-1
TGCATCGTCACCTTGGACGGAGGCTACGAGCAGTACTTC
CIVTLDGGYEQYF
>-|few|TRBJ2-3|TRBV6-2/TRBV6-3
TGTGCCAGCAGTTACCCCCCCACAGATACGCAGTATTTT
CASSYPPTDTQYF
>-|many|TRBJ2-1|TRBV6-5
TGTGCCAGCAGTTACTCGTATCAGCCGGATGAGCAGTTCTTC
CASSYSYQPDEQFF
>TRBD1|-|TRBJ1-4|TRBV9
TGTGCCAGCAGCGTGGGGGACAGTAACTTTAATGAAAAACTGTTTTTT
CASSVGDSNFNEKLFF
>TRBD1|-|TRBJ2-5|TRBV25-1
TGTGCCAGCAGTGCGACCCGGGACAGGGGACAGCAAGAGACCCAGTACTTC
CASSATRDRGQQETQYF
>-|many|TRBJ2-1|TRBV4-3
TGCGCCAGCAGCCAAGAATGGGGCCATGAGCAGTTCTTC
CASSQEWGHEQFF
>-|-|TRBJ2-4|TRBV9
TGTGCCAGCAGCCCCGGGAACATTCAGTACTTC
CASSPGNIQYF
>TRBD2|-|TRBJ2-5|TRBV6-1
TGTGCCAGCAGTCCGATCCTAGCGGACCAAGAGACCCAGTACTTC
CASSPILADQETQYF
>-|few|TRBJ1-5|TRBV12-3/TRBV12-4
TGTGCCGTGATCGTCCTTAGCAATCAGCCCCAGCATTTT
CAVIVLSNQPQHF
>TRBD2|-|TRBJ2-3|TRBV14
TGTGCCAGCCCCCATTTAGCGGGGGGAAACACAGATACGCAGTATTTT
CASPHLAGGNTDTQYF
>-|few|TRBJ2-7|TRBV5-1
TGCGCCAGCAGCTTGGTTCCGGACAGCTACGAGCAGTACTTC
CASSLVPDSYEQYF
>TRBD1|many|TRBJ2-7|TRBV12-3/TRBV12-4
TGTGCCAGCAGTTCCTCCGGGACAGGGGCCGACGAGCAGTACTTC
CASSSSGTGADEQYF
>-|-|TRBJ1-6|TRBV15
TGTGCCACCAGCAGAGAAGACTCACCCCTCCACTTT
CATSREDSPLHF
>-|few|TRBJ1-3|TRBV18
TGTGCCAGCTCACCAGGCAGGGCTGGAGGAAACACCATATATTTT
CASSPGRAGGNTIYF
>-|few|TRBJ2-5|TRBV6-1
TGTGCCAGCAGTCCTATCACAGGGAAGCAAGAGACCCAGTACTTC
CASSPITGKQETQYF
>-|-|TRBJ2-7|TRBV20-1
TGCAGTGCTAGAGGGGTAGACTCCTACGAGCAGTACTTC
CSARGVDSYEQYF
>-|-|TRBJ2-7|TRBV6-2/TRBV6-3
TGTGCCAGCAGTTACGCTAGCGTCTACGAGCAGTACTTC
CASSYASVYEQYF
>TRBD1|-|TRBJ1-2|TRBV20-1
TGCAGTGCTAGAGATTTTGGGACAGTGACATCTAACTATGGCTACACCTTC
CSARDFGTVTSNYGYTF
>-|few|TRBJ1-1|TRBV11-2
TGTGCCAGCAGCCCCTCTGTGCCCCCTGAAGCTTTCTTT
CASSPSVPPEAFF
>TRBD2|-|TRBJ2-3|TRBV2
TGTGCCAGCAGTGCCTTACTAGCGGGGGACACAGATACGCAGTATTTT
CASSALLAGDTDTQYF
>TRBD2|-|TRBJ2-1|TRBV30
TGTGCCTGGAGTCCAGGCGGGGGGTTCTACAATGAGCAGTTTTTC
CAWSPGGGFYNEQFF
>-|few|TRBJ1-1|TRBV29-1
TGCAGCGTTGATTATTGGGGGGAGGGCACTGAAGCTTTCTTT
CSVDYWGEGTEAFF
>-|many|TRBJ2-1|TRBV5-1
TGCGCCAGCAGCTTGGCAGGGTTTAGTGAGCAGTTCTTC
CASSLAGFSEQFF
>-|-|TRBJ2-1|TRBV20-1
TGCAGTGCTAGTCAGCTCAATGAGCAGTTCTTC
CSASQLNEQFF
>-|few|TRBJ2-1|TRBV9
TGTGCCAGCAGCGTAGTAGGGGGTTTATCAGGGAATGAGCAGTTCTTC
CASSVVGGLSGNEQFF
>-|-|TRBJ1-4|TRBV5-5
TGTGCCAGCAGCCCCTATTGGGGAGGATATGAAAAACTGTTTTTT
CASSPYWGGYEKLFF
>TRBD1|-|TRBJ2-7|TRBV7-9
TGTGCCAGCAGCTTAGCGGAGACAGGGGTCTACGAGCAGTACTTC
CASSLAETGVYEQYF
>-|-|TRBJ2-7|TRBV7-9
TGTGCCAGCAGCTTAGGATATCCCGAGCAGTACTTC
CASSLGYPEQYF
>-|few|TRBJ1-1|TRBV12-3/TRBV12-4
TGTGCCAGCAGTCCATCCTGGACCCTACACCCTGAAGCTTTCTTT
CASSPSWTLHPEAFF
>-|many|TRBJ2-7|TRBV11-2
TGTGCCAGCAGCTTAGTTCCAGGCGATAACTCCTACGAGCAGTACTTC
CASSLVPGDNSYEQYF
>TRBD1|few|TRBJ2-5|TRBV12-3/TRBV12-4
TGTGCCAGCAGTCGGACGGACAGGGATGGGGAGACCCAGTACTTC
CASSRTDRDGETQYF
>TRBD1|many|TRBJ1-2|TRBV9
TGTGCCAGCAGCCCAGGGGACAGACCCTCCTATGGCTACACCTTC
CASSPGDRPSYGYTF
>-|few|TRBJ2-5|TRBV2
TGTGCCAGCAGTAACCGGGGCCCAGGGACCCAGTACTTC
CASSNRGPGTQYF